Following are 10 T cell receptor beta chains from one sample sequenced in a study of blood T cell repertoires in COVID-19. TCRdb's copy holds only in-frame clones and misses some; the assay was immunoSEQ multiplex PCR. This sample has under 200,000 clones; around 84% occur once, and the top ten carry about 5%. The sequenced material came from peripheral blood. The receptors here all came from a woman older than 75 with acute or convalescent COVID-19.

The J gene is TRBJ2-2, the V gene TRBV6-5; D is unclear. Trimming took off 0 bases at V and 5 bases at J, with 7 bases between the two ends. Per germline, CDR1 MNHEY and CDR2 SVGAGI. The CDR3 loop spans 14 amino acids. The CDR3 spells CASSYSLSTGELFF. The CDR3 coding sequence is TGTGCCAGCAGTTACTCCCTCAGTACCGGGGAGCTGTTTTTT.

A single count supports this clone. Here the CDR3 DNA reads TGTGCCAGCAGTGACGGAGCCGGGAGCTACAATGAGCAGTTCTTC. This gives the protein CASSDGAGSYNEQFF. The chain has TRBV2 and TRBJ2-1, with D perhaps matching TRBD2 (6 bases). Germline CDR1 SNHLY, CDR2 FYNNEI. The CDR3 has 15 residues. Trimming removed 3 bases from V and 3 bases from J, with 12 bases in between.

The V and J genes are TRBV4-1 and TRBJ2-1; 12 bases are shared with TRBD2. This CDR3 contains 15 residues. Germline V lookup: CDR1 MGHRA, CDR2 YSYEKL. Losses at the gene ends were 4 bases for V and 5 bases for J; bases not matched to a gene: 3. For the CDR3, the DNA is TGCGCCAGCAGCCTGAGACTAGCGGGAGACAATGAGCAGTTCTTC. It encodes CASSLRLAGDNEQFF.

The CDR3 loop reads CASSEFPSGHTDTQYF. The DNA of the CDR3 is TGTGCCAGCAGTGAATTTCCCAGCGGCCACACAGATACGCAGTATTTT. The chain employs TRBV6-1 and TRBJ2-3; D is perhaps TRBD2 (5 bases). The CDR3 runs to 16 residues. V gave up 2 bases and J gave up 2 bases, with 14 bases separating them. The germline V gene encodes CDR1 MNHNS and CDR2 SASEGT.

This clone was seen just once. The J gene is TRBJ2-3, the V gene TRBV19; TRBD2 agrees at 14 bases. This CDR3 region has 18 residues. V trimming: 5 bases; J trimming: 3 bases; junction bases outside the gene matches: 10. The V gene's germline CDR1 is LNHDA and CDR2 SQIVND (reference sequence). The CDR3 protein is CASSPIRGLAGVTDTQYF. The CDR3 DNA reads TGTGCCAGTAGTCCAATAAGGGGACTAGCGGGAGTGACAGATACGCAGTATTTT.

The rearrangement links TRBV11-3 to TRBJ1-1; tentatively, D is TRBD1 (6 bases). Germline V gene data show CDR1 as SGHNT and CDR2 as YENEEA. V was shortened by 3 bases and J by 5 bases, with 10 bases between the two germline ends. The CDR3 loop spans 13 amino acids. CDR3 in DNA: TGTGCCAGCAGCTTCACCCAGGGGACTGAAGCTTTCTTT. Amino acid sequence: CASSFTQGTEAFF. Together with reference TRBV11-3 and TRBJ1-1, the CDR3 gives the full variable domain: EAGVVQSPRYKIIEKKQPVAFWCNPISGHNTLYWYLQNLGQGPELLIRYENEEAVDDSQLPKDRFSAERLKGVDSTLKIQPAELGDSAVYLCASSFTQGTEAFFGQGTRLTVV.

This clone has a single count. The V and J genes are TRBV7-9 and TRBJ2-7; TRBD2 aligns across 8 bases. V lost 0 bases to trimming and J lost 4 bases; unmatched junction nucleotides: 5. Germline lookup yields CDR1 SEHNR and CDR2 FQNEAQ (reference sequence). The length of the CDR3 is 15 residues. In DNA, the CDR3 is TGTGCCAGCAGCTTAGCTCTAGCGGGCCCGTACGAGCAGTACTTC. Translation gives CASSLALAGPYEQYF.

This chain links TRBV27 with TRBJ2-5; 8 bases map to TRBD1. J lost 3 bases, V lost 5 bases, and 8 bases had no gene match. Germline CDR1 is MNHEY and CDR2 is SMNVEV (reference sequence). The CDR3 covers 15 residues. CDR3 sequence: CASSAPGQGEETQYF. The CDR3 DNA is TGTGCCAGCAGTGCACCCGGACAGGGAGAAGAGACCCAGTACTTC.

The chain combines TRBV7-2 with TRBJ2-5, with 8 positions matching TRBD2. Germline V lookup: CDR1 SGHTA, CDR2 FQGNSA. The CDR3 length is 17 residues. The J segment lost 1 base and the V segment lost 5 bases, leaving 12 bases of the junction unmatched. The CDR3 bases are TGTGCCAGCAGCCCCCGGGGGAGCGGGAGCCCCCAAGAGACCCAGTACTTC. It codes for CASSPRGSGSPQETQYF.

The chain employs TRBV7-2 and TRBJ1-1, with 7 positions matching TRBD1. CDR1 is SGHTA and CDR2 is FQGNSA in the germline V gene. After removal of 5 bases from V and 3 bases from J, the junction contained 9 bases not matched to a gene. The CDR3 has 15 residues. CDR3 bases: TGTGCCAGCAGCCGTCAGGGGGTCCTTTACACTGAAGCTTTCTTT. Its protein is CASSRQGVLYTEAFF.